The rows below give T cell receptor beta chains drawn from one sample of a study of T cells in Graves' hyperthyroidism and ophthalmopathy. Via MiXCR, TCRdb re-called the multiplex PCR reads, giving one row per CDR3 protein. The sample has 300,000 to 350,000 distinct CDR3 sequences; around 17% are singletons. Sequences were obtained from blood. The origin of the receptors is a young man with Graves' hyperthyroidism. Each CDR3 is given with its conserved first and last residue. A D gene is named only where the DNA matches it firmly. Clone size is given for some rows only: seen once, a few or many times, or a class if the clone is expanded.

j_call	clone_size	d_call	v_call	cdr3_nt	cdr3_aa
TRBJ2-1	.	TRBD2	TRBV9	TGTGCCAGCAGCGCCATAACTAGCGGGAGGGCCCATGAGCAGTTCTTC	CASSAITSGRAHEQFF
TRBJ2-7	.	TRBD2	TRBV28	TGTGCCAGCAGTTTCCCCCCAACGGGGGGTACCTACGAGCAGTACTTC	CASSFPPTGGTYEQYF
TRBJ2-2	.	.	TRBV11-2	TGTGCCAGCAGCTTAGTGGGCGGCCACCTCGCCGGGGAGCTGCTTTTT	CASSLVGGHLAGELLF
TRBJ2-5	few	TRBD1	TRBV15	TGTGCCACCAGCAGAGTCCCTCCAGGGGGACCTCAAGAGACCCAGTACTTC	CATSRVPPGGPQETQYF
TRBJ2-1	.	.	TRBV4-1	TGCGCCAGCAGCCGGGACCGAACGCAGTTCTTC	CASSRDRTQFF
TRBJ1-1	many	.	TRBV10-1	TGCGCCAGCAGTGAGGGGGGCAGGACTAACACTGAAGCTTTCTTT	CASSEGGRTNTEAFF
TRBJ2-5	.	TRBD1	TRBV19	TGTGCCAGTAGTATTGACAGGGCGGAGGAGACCCAGTACTTC	CASSIDRAEETQYF
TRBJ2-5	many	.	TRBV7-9	TGTGCCAGCAGCTTAGACACCCCGTTTGAGGCGGAGGGGGTTTCTGAGACCCAGTACTTC	CASSLDTPFEAEGVSETQYF
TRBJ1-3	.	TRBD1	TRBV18	TGTGCCAGCTCACCACCAGACAGGGAGAACACCATATATTTT	CASSPPDRENTIYF
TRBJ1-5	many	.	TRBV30	TGTGCCTGGAGTAAGGATGGCAATCAGCCCCAGCATTTT	CAWSKDGNQPQHF
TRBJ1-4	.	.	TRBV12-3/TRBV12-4	TGTGCCAGCAGCCCGCAGTATTCAGGAACTAATGAAAAACTGTTTTTT	CASSPQYSGTNEKLFF
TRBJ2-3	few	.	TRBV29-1	TGCAGCGCTGCTAAGACCGCCACCCCAGGAGATACGCAGTATTTT	CSAAKTATPGDTQYF
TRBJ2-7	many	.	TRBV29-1	TGCAGCGTTGAAGATTTAGTATACGAGCAGTACTTC	CSVEDLVYEQYF